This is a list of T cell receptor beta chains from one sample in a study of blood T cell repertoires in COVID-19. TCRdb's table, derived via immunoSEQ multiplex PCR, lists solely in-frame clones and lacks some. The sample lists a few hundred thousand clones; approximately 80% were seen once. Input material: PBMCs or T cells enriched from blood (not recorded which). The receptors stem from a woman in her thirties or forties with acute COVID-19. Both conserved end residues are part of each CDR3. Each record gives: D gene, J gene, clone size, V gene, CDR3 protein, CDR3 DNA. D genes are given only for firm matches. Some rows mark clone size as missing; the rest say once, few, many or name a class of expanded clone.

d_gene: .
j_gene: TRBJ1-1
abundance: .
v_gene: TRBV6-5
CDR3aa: CASSYIPGLTEAFF
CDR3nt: TGTGCCAGCAGTTACATTCCAGGGCTAACTGAAGCTTTCTTT

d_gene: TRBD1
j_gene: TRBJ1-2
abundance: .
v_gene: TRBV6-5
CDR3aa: CASSYRTGGFGYGYTF
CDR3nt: TGTGCCAGCAGTTACAGGACAGGGGGCTTCGGCTATGGCTACACCTTC

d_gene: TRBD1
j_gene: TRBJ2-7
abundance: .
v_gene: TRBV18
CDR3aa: CASSPGTGGTYEQYF
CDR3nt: TGTGCCAGCTCACCCGGTACAGGGGGGACCTACGAGCAGTACTTC

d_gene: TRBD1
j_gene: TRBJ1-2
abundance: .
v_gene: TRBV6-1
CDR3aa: CASSEPAGTGELGYTF
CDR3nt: TGTGCCAGCAGTGAACCAGCCGGGACAGGGGAACTTGGCTACACCTTC

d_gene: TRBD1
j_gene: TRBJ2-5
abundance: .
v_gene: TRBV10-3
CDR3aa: CAINRGLGETQYF
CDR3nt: TGTGCCATCAACAGGGGGCTGGGGGAGACCCAGTACTTC

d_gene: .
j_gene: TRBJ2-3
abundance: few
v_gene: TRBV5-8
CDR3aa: CASSFGLQEGSDTQYF
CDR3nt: TGTGCCAGCAGCTTTGGCCTCCAGGAGGGGTCAGATACGCAGTATTTT

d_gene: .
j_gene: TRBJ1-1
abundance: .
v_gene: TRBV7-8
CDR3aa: CASRTGASNTEAFF
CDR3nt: TGTGCCAGCAGAACGGGAGCCTCGAACACTGAAGCTTTCTTT

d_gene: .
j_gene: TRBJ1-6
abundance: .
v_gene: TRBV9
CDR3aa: CASSVEDSEGSPLHF
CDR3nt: TGTGCCAGCAGCGTGGAGGACTCGGAGGGGTCACCCCTCCACTTT

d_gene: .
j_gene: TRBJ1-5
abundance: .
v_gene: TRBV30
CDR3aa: CAWSSGLEQPQHF
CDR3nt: TGTGCCTGGAGTTCAGGGCTAGAACAGCCCCAGCATTTT

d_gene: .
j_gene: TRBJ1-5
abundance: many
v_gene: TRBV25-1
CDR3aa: CASSESYSNQPQHF
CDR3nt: TGTGCCAGCAGTGAATCGTATAGCAATCAGCCCCAGCATTTT

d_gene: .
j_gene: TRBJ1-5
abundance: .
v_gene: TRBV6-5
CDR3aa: CASKEGPDNQPQHF
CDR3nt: TGTGCCAGCAAGGAGGGCCCTGACAATCAGCCCCAGCATTTT

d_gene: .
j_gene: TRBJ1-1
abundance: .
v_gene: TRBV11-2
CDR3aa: CASSLDSGLNTEAFF
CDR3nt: TGTGCCAGCAGCTTAGATTCCGGTTTAAACACTGAAGCTTTCTTT

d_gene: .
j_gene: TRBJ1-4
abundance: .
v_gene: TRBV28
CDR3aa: CASSLGGFGKLFF
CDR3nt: TGTGCCAGCAGTTTAGGAGGGTTTGGAAAACTGTTTTTT

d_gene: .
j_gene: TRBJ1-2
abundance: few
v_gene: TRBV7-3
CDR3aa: CASSLGVNYGYTF
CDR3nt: TGTGCCAGCAGCTTAGGAGTTAACTATGGCTACACCTTC

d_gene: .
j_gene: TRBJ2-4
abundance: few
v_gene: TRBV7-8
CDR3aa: CASSLTPREAKNIQYF
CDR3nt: TGTGCCAGCAGCCTGACTCCCCGGGAGGCCAAAAACATTCAGTACTTC

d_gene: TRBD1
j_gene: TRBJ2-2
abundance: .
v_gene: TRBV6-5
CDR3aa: CASSQRTGLTGELFF
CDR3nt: TGTGCCAGCAGTCAAAGGACAGGGTTGACCGGGGAGCTGTTTTTT

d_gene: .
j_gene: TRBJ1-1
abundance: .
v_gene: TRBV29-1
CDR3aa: CSVLDTNTEAFF
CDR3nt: TGCAGCGTGCTTGACACGAACACTGAAGCTTTCTTT

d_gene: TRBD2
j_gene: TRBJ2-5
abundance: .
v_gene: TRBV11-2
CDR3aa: CASRRNSGLQETQYF
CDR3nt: TGTGCCAGCAGAAGAAATAGCGGGTTGCAAGAGACCCAGTACTTC

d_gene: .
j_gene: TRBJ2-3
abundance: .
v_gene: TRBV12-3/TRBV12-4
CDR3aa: CASQTAGTDTQYF
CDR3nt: TGTGCCAGTCAGACCGCAGGGACAGATACGCAGTATTTT

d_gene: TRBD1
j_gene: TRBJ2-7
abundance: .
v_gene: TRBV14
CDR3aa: CASSRGMDRGSYEQYF
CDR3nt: TGTGCCAGCAGCCGGGGGATGGACAGGGGGTCCTACGAGCAGTACTTC

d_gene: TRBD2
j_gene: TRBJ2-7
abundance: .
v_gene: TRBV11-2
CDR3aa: CASSLERDVPYEQYF
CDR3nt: TGTGCCAGCAGCTTGGAGCGGGACGTGCCATACGAGCAGTACTTC

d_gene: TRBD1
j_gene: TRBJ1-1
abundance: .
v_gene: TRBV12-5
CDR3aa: CASGAGQGDYNTEAFF
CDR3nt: TGTGCTAGTGGTGCGGGACAGGGGGATTATAACACTGAAGCTTTCTTT

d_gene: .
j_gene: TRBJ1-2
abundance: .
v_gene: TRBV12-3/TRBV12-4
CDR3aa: CASNSGGAGYTF
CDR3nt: TGTGCCAGCAACTCGGGGGGGGCCGGCTACACCTTC

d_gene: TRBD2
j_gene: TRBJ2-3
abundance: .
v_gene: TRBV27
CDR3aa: CASSRRSGTRTVDTQYF
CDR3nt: TGTGCCAGCAGCAGACGAAGCGGGACTAGGACTGTAGATACGCAGTATTTT

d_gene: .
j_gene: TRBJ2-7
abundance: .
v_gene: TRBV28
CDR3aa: CASRRSGTYEQYF
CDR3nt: TGTGCCAGCCGCCGGTCAGGGACCTACGAGCAGTACTTC

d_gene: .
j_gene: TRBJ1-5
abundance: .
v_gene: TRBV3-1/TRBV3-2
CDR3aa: CASSQGHLSNQPQHF
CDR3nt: TGTGCCAGCAGCCAAGGACATCTTAGCAATCAGCCCCAGCATTTT

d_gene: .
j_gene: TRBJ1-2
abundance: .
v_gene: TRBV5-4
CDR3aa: CASSLDVSTRGYTF
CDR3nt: TGTGCCAGCAGCTTGGATGTATCCACGAGAGGCTACACCTTC

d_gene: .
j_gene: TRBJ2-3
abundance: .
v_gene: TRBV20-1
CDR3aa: CSASSASGTDTQYF
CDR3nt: TGCAGTGCTAGTTCGGCTAGCGGCACAGATACGCAGTATTTT

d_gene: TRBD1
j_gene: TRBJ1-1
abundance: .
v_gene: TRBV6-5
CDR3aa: CASGRQGFSAEAFF
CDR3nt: TGTGCCAGCGGGAGACAGGGGTTTTCAGCTGAAGCTTTCTTT

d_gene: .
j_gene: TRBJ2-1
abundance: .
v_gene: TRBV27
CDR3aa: CASSFWGGGNNEQFF
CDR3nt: TGTGCCAGCAGTTTTTGGGGTGGCGGGAACAATGAGCAGTTCTTC

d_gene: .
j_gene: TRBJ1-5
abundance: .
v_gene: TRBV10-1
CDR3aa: CASPQRGSGANQPQHF
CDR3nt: TGCGCCAGCCCGCAGCGGGGAAGTGGGGCAAATCAGCCCCAGCATTTT

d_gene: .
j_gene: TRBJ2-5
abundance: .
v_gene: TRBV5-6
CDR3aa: CASSLRSYGIQETQYF
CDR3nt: TGTGCCAGCAGCTTGCGGTCTTACGGGATCCAAGAGACCCAGTACTTC

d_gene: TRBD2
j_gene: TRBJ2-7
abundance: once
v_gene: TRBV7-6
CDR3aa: CASSNLAGGDYEQYF
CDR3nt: TGTGCCAGCAGCAACCTAGCGGGAGGTGACTACGAGCAGTACTTC

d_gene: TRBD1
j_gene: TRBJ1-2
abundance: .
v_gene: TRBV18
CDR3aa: CASSPGQGHGYTF
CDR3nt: TGTGCCAGCTCACCAGGACAGGGCCATGGCTACACCTTC

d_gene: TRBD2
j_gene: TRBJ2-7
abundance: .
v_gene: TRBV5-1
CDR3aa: CASSSRTSSYEQYF
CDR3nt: TGCGCCAGCAGCTCGAGGACTAGCTCCTACGAGCAGTACTTC

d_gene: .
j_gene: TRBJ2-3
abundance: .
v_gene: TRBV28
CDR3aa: CASSLAGSSTDTQYF
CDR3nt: TGTGCCAGCAGTTTAGCGGGGTCTAGCACAGATACGCAGTATTTT

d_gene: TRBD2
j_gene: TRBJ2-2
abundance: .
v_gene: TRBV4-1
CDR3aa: CASSLRGLAGGHGELFF
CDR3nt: TGCGCCAGCAGCCTCCGGGGACTAGCGGGGGGGCACGGGGAGCTGTTTTTT

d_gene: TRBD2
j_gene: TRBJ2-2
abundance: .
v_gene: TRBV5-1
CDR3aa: CASSLAGGTGELFF
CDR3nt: TGCGCCAGCAGCTTAGCGGGAGGAACCGGGGAGCTGTTTTTT

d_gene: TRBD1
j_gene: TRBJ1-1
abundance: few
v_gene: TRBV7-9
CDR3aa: CASSPGQTAFF
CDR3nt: TGTGCCAGCAGCCCGGGACAGACAGCTTTCTTT

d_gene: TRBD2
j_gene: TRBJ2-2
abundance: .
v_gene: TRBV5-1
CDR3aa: CASSGGLAGNTGELFF
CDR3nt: TGCGCCAGCAGCGGTGGACTAGCGGGGAACACCGGGGAGCTGTTTTTT

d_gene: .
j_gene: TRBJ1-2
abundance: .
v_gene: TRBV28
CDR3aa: CASTRTIDGYTF
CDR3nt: TGTGCCAGCACTAGGACTATAGATGGCTACACCTTC

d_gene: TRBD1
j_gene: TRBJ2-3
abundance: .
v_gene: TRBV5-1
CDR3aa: CASSLAGTASSTDTQYF
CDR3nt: TGCGCCAGCAGCTTGGCCGGGACAGCCTCTAGCACAGATACGCAGTATTTT

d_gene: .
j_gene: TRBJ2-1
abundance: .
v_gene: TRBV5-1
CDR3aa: CASSLLGLILNEQFF
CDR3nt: TGCGCCAGCAGCTTGTTGGGACTCATCCTCAATGAGCAGTTCTTC

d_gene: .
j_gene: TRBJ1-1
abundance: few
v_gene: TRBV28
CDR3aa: CASSSSSGNTEAFF
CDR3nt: TGTGCCAGCAGTTCTTCATCAGGGAACACTGAAGCTTTCTTT

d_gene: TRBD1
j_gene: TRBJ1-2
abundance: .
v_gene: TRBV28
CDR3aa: CASIPSGTGDGYTF
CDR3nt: TGTGCCAGCATTCCCTCCGGGACAGGGGATGGCTACACCTTC

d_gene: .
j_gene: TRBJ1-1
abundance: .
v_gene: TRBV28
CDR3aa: CASGAGGALNTEAFF
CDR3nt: TGTGCCAGCGGTGCGGGTGGAGCGTTGAACACTGAAGCTTTCTTT

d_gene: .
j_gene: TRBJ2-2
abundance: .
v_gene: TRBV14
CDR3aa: CASSTRITGELFF
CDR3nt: TGTGCCAGCAGCACGAGGATCACCGGGGAGCTGTTTTTT

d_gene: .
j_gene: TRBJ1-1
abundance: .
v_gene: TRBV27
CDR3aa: CASRRLMGEAEAFF
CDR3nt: TGTGCCAGCAGGCGCTTAATGGGGGAGGCTGAAGCTTTCTTT

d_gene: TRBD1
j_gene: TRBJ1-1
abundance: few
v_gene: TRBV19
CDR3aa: CASSITKIRDRELNTEAFF
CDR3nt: TGTGCCAGTAGTATAACTAAAATCAGAGACAGGGAACTGAACACTGAAGCTTTCTTT

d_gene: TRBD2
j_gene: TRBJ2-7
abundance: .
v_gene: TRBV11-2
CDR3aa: CASSPRTSGDYEQYF
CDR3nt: TGTGCCAGCAGCCCCCGGACTAGCGGGGACTACGAGCAGTACTTC

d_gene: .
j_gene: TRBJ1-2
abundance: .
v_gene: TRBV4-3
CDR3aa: CASSQVDSLYGYTF
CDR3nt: TGCGCCAGCAGCCAAGTAGACAGCCTCTATGGCTACACCTTC

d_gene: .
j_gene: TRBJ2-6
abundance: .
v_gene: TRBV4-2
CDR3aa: CASSQATSSGANVLTF
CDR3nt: TGTGCCAGCAGCCAAGCCACGAGTTCTGGGGCCAACGTCCTGACTTTC

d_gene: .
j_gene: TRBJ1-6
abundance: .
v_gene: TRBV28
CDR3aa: CASRRESSYNSPLHF
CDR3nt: TGTGCCAGCAGGAGAGAAAGCTCCTATAATTCACCCCTCCACTTT

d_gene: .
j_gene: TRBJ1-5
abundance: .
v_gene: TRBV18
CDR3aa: CASSPPGVQPQHF
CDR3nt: TGTGCCAGCTCACCACCAGGGGTTCAGCCCCAGCATTTT